This entry is about one TCR beta chain. Its antigen is undetermined. PCR employed 60 Vbeta and 13 Jbeta primers. TCRdb's table, derived via immunoSEQ multiplex PCR, lists solely in-frame clones and lacks some. The sample consists of 150,000 or so clones, more than 65% of them appearing once. The entry originates in a study of cytomegalovirus exposure and HLA in healthy donors. V was pared by 6 bases and J by 7 bases, with 23 bases between. CDR1 is SGHNT and CDR2 is YYREEE in the germline V gene (reference sequence). The CDR3 extends over 16 amino acids. Study-wide findings and caveats: Roughly uniform sequencing depth across donors was assumed, possibly incorrectly. The records held CMV serostatus as the only immune exposure information.

Sequencing used PBMCs. The rearrangement links TRBV5-4 to TRBJ1-5; TRBD1 is a possible D gene (6 bases). The receptor was derived from a male donor in good health and CMV-seropositive. Written as DNA, the CDR3 is TGTGCCAGCAACCGAACTAGGACAGATCGGACGCAGCCCCAGCATTTT. It codes for CASNRTRTDRTQPQHF. The entire variable domain, with the rest obtained from reference TRBV5-4 and TRBJ1-5, is as follows: ETGVTQSPTHLIKTRGQQVTLRCSSQSGHNTVSWYQQALGQGPQFIFQYYREEENGRGNFPPRFSGLQFPNYSSELNVNALELDDSALYLCASNRTRTDRTQPQHFGDGTRLSIL.